This T cell receptor beta chain was identified during a study of OX40 agonist ivuxolimab in advanced cancers. At the level of the study: Patients took ivuxolimab, an agonistic anti-OX40 (CD134) antibody. Findings and limits, study-wide: CD4+ and CD8+ blood T cells expanded clonally by week 6 at 0.1 to 3.0 mg/kg.

Libraries were prepared by immunoSEQ multiplex PCR; TCRdb keeps only in-frame clonotypes and omits some of them. In the table there are 75,000 to 95,000 clones, 85% to 90% of which are singletons. CDR1 and CDR2 from the germline V gene are SQVTM and ANQGSEA. This CDR3 region has 13 residues. Concerning this clone: The target antigen is unknown.

Sample: CD4+ or CD8+ T cells sorted from blood, taken in a trial of the OX40 agonist ivuxolimab. The receptor was isolated from an adult with an advanced solid tumor such as melanoma, head and neck, liver or kidney cancer. The rearrangement uses TRBV29-1 and TRBJ2-5; the D gene could be TRBD1 or TRBD2 (5 bases each). TRBJ2-7 matches the DNA end more closely, so the J call is doubtful. CDR3 protein: CSVDRGDSYEQYF. CDR3 DNA sequence: TGCAGCGTTGATCGGGGCGATTCCTACGAGCAGTACTTC.